This T cell receptor beta chain was retrieved from a study of T cell responses to AZD1222 COVID-19 vaccine. General study findings and limits: Close to half of all spike-specific TCRs reportedly target regions of the variants that are unmutated. Spike was spanned by vaccine-associated CD4 TCRs, which were dominant at 160-218 and 743-854.

Sequencing was performed with immunoSEQ multiplex PCR; in TCRdb, only in-frame clones are kept and a portion is missing. The table lists about 120,000 clones, roughly 93% of them singletons, with about 1.5% in the top ten. The CDR3 is made up of 15 amino acids. Looked up from germline, CDR1 is ENHRY and CDR2 is SYGVKD. Losses at the gene ends were 5 bases for V and 4 bases for J; bases not matched to a gene: 5. On this clone: What it recognizes is unknown.

This chain connects TRBV10-3 to TRBJ2-1; 10 bases match TRBD2. The receptor was isolated from an adult in good health. Sequences were derived from peripheral blood, sampled on day 0 of AZD1222 vaccination. The CDR3 sequence: CAISNSGGGYNEQFF. DNA of the CDR3: TGTGCCATCAGTAACAGCGGGGGGGGATACAATGAGCAGTTCTTC.